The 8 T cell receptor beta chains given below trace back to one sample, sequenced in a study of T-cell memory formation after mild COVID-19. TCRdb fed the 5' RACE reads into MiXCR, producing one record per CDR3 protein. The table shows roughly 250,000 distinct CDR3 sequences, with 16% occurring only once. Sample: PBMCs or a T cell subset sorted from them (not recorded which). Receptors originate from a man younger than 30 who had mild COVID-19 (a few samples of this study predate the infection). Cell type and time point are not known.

In nucleotides, the CDR3 is TGTGCCAGCAGCTACCGGACAGGGGTGTTGACAGATACGCAGTATTTT. It translates to CASSYRTGVLTDTQYF. The V gene is TRBV7-9, the J gene TRBJ2-3; TRBD1 matches 9 bases. The ends lost 4 bases at V and 3 bases at J; junction bases unmatched: 8. Germline V gene sequence: CDR1 SEHNR, CDR2 FQNEAQ (reference sequence). This CDR3 is built from 16 residues. Looking up the rest from reference TRBV7-9 and TRBJ2-3 gives the full variable domain: DTGVSQNPRHKITKRGQNVTFRCDPISEHNRLYWYRQTLGQGPEFLTYFQNEAQLEKSRLLSDRFSAERPKGSFSTLEIQRTEQGDSAMYLCASSYRTGVLTDTQYFGPGTRLTVL.

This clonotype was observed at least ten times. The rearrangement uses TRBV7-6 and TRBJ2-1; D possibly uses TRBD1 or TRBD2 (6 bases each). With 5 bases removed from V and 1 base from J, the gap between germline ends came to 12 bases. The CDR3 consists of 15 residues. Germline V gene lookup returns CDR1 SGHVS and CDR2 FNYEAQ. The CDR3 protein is CASSPGGGSYNEQFF. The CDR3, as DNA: TGTGCCAGCAGCCCAGGAGGGGGGTCCTACAATGAGCAGTTCTTC.

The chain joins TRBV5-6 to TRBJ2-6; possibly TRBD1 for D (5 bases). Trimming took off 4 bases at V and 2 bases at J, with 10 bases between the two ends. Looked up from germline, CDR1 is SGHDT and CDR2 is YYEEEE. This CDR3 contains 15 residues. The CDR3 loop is CASSHRPPGANVLTF. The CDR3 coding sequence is TGTGCCAGCAGCCACAGGCCCCCTGGGGCCAACGTCCTGACTTTC.

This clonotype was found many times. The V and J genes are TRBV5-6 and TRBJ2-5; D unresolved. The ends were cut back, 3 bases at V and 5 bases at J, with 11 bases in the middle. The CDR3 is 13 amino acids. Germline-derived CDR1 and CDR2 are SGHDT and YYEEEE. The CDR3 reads CASSSTYTETQYF. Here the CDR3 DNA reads TGTGCCAGCAGCTCCACATATACGGAGACCCAGTACTTC.

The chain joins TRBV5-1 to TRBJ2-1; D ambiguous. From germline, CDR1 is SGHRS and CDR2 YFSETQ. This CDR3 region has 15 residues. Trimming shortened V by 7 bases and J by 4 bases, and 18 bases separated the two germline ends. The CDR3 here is CASLTGNPGYNEQFF. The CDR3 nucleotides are TGCGCCAGCCTGACCGGCAACCCCGGGTACAATGAGCAGTTCTTC.

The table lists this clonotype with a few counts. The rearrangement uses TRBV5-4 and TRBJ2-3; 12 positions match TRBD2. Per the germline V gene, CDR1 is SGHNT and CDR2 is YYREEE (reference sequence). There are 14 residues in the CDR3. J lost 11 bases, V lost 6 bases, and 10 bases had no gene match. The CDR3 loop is CASKLAGGLRGQYF. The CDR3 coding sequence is TGTGCCAGCAAACTAGCGGGGGGCCTAAGGGGGCAGTATTTT.

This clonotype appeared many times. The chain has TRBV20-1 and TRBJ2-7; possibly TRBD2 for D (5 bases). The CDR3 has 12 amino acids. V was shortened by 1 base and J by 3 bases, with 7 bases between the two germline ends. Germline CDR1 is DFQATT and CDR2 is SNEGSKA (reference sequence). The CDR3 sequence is CSARVGVYEQYF. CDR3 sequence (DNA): TGCAGTGCTAGAGTCGGGGTCTACGAGCAGTACTTC.

Written as DNA, the CDR3 is TGTGCCTACGGGGGCGGGGGGTTCCAAGAGACCCAGTACTTC. Encoded protein: CAYGGGGFQETQYF. The V call is TRBV5-4, the J call TRBJ2-5; 8 bases align to TRBD2. Germline CDR1 reads SGHNT; CDR2 reads YYREEE (reference sequence). The CDR3 loop spans 14 amino acids. Germline trimming cut 10 bases from V and 1 base from J; bases unmatched to any gene: 9.